Here is one T cell receptor (beta chain) with its context. Its target is unknown. Each cDNA molecule carried a unique molecular identifier. TCRdb reprocessed the 5' RACE reads via MiXCR and lists one record per CDR3 protein. The sample has over 45,000 distinct CDR3 sequences, about 10% seen once. These data come from a study of early T cells in non-severe SARS-CoV-2 infection. Study at large: Whole-blood bulk RNA, unsorted, was sequenced, and chains were unpaired. Points from the study as a whole: VDJdb matching skewed toward anti-spike CD8 responses, missing private and CD4 specificities.

V dropped 1 base and J dropped 2 bases, with 11 bases sitting between them. Germline assignment: CDR1 MGHRA and CDR2 YSYEKL. The CDR3 runs to 15 residues. This TCR derives from an adult who was a healthcare worker with PCR-confirmed SARS-CoV-2 infection or an uninfected control (not recorded which). The sequencing sample was made of whole blood. The chain has TRBV4-1 and TRBJ1-2; D is unresolved. CDR3 in amino acids: CASSQGGELNYGYTF. CDR3 sequence (DNA): TGCGCCAGCAGCCAAGGGGGAGAGCTGAACTATGGCTACACCTTC.